This T cell receptor beta chain was identified in a study of CD8+ T cells in alopecia areata (dated by TCRdb to 2017 to 2018). About the investigation overall: Treated patients were enrolled in an open-label pilot trial of oral tofacitinib, 5 to 10 mg twice daily, for moderate-to-severe alopecia areata. In both human patients and the C3H/HeJ mouse model, the study applied high-throughput TCRbeta sequencing to look at T cell clonal expansion in alopecia areata. Biopsies were taken from tofacitinib-treated patients at baseline and again at 4 and 24 weeks into treatment, and several of those patients also had a later scalp biopsy. RNA was obtained with the PAXgene miRNA kit for fixed scalp, the miRNeasy kit for PBMCs, and the RNeasy kit for mouse skin. Amplification of TCRbeta CDR3 regions was done by immunoSEQ multiplex PCR using 35 Vbeta forward primers and 13 Jbeta reverse primers. Tofacitinib was given for 6 to 18 months, followed by 6 months of follow-up off drug to assess delayed response and recurrence. Scalp clonality was compared across normal scalp (n=4), patchy alopecia areata scalp (n=8), and alopecia totalis/universalis scalp (n=8). Scalp tissue and sorted CD4+ and CD8+ peripheral blood T cells from patchy and totalis/universalis alopecia areata patients and from healthy controls were covered by human TCRbeta sequencing.

Receptors were amplified or captured by the immunoSEQ multiplex PCR assay. To provide template for TCR sequencing, every sample had RNA extracted and reverse transcribed into cDNA. SuperScript III was used for first-strand cDNA synthesis, primed with a 2:1 mix of oligo-dT and random hexamers. A synthetic immune receptor repertoire was used to assess amplification bias, and residual bias was removed computationally. For the original study's pipeline: Raw reads were preprocessed to remove errors, and CDR3 was defined according to IMGT conventions as the region from the conserved cysteine to phenylalanine. Clonality was computed as 1 minus the Shannon entropy, with the entropy normalized by log2 of the number of productive unique TCRs. Scalp TCRbeta sequences were cross-referenced with sorted blood CD4 and CD8 repertoires so that the CD4 or CD8 identity of scalp clones could be inferred. This is the immuneACCESS table as TCRdb keeps it, with only in-frame sequences that have V and J called. A part of the clones is gone; compared with another copy, unresolved V genes explain less than half, and the rest is unexplained. Clone size and V and J calls were adopted from that table, with D and trimming inferred from the DNA. The sample profile shows 150,000 to 200,000 clones; approximately 62% of them were found once. 1.5% to 2% of the sample rests with the top ten.

Regarding this clone: Its antigen is not yet known. The record has no base qualities; no much larger clone is one base away.

The time point label for this specimen denotes: baseline before oral tofacitinib. Peripheral blood and lesional scalp punch biopsies were obtained from patients with alopecia areata. PBMCs were isolated by density centrifugation and stained for CD3, CD4 and CD8, and CD4+ and CD8+ T cells were sorted on a FACSAria. The paper as a whole reports these results and caveats: Unlike mouse skin, where gammadelta T cells dominate, normal human skin contains resident alphabeta T cells that get sequenced too, which complicates analysis of the scalp TCR repertoire. Compared with normal scalp, lesional scalp had higher clonality and more expanded CD8+ clones, particularly in alopecia totalis/universalis, a pattern that suggests antigenic drive. Compared with mice, TCR sequences shared between patients were less clear, possibly partly because of HLA diversity across the patient population.

Sequencing used CD4+ T cells sorted from blood, obtained at week 0. The clonotype originates from a human donor with alopecia areata.

The encoded CDR3 is CSVVREMDRPGGYGYTF. The sequence in DNA is TGCAGCGTTGTTCGCGAAATGGACAGGCCGGGAGGGTATGGCTACACCTTC. This receptor chain uses TRBV29-1 and TRBJ1-2; 7 junctional bases match TRBD1. The CDR3 spans 17 residues, from the cysteine through the phenylalanine. Solely the CDR3 DNA is kept, with 51 bases framed from the first base. The germline V gene specifies SQVTM as CDR1 and ANQGSEA as CDR2. Trimmed from V: 4 bases; trimmed from J: 5 bases; junction bases lacking a gene match: 19.